This TCR beta chain was profiled in a study of cytomegalovirus exposure and HLA in healthy donors. Study-wide results and limits: The CMV antigen specificity of a few CMV-associated chains was confirmed through in vitro analysis. Some public TCRs appeared in many individuals, while most sequences were rare. Across HLA loci, a later analysis found differing TCR association rates, with DRB1 most and HLA-C fewest.

This clone was detected a few times. Its target is not known. At collection, donors were nominally healthy, but unrecorded immune exposures were probable. This CDR3 region has 14 residues. Trimming took off 0 bases at V and 9 bases at J, with 13 bases between the two ends. Germline values: CDR1 SGDLS, CDR2 YYNGEE. Both 60 Vbeta primers and 13 Jbeta primers went into the PCR. The assay was immunoSEQ multiplex PCR, and TCRdb's table has in-frame clones only and misses some. The sample yields approximately 150,000 clones, 82% seen once. The source is a male donor in good health and CMV-seronegative. The V call is TRBV9, the J call TRBJ2-1; D uncertain. Sequencing was carried out using PBMCs. The DNA for the CDR3 is TGTGCCAGCAGCGTAGACCCCGCCCGGAGTGAGCAGTTCTTC. Amino acid sequence: CASSVDPARSEQFF.